This TCR beta chain was identified in a study of glioma-infiltrating T cells after dendritic cell vaccination. Findings and limits, study-wide: Only a small number of patients had complete blood and tumor samples.

The PCR used 60 V beta and 13 J beta primers. Here immunoSEQ multiplex PCR was the method, and the copy in TCRdb shows in-frame clones only, minus some. The sample has 90,000 to 140,000 clones; nearly 90% are singletons. This clone was recorded only once. Antigen specificity is unknown. The time point: after dendritic cell vaccination, including at tumor progression/relapse. Germline V gene sequence: CDR1 SGHVT, CDR2 SQSDAQ. This CDR3 has 16 amino acids. J was trimmed by 8 bases and V by 0 bases; bases with no gene match: 9. The chain carries TRBV7-4 and TRBJ1-4; 7 bases line up with TRBD1. The clonotype comes from a human donor with glioblastoma. Sequenced here: blood, sampled after dendritic cell vaccination. DNA of the CDR3: TGTGCCAGCAGCTTAGCGCTAAAGGGGGCGCGAGAAAAACTGTTTTTT. Translating gives CASSLALKGAREKLFF.